These T cell receptor beta chains were read from a single sample in a study of blood T cell repertoires in COVID-19. Using immunoSEQ multiplex PCR, the repertoire was profiled, and TCRdb retains in-frame clones only, with some absent. The sample yields about 130,000 clones, about 89% seen once. The sample taken for sequencing was peripheral blood. The source of these receptors is a woman in her 70s with COVID-19, enrolled during active disease. The CDR3 runs from the conserved cysteine through the conserved F or W. A D gene is named only where the DNA matches it firmly. Clone size, where shown, is once, few, many, or a class for clones that have expanded.

V gene	clone size	D gene	J gene	CDR3 DNA	CDR3 protein
TRBV21-1	.	.	TRBJ1-4	TGTGCCAGCAGCAAAAAGGAACAGGGGGCCACTTCAACTGGAACTAATGAAAAACTGTTTTTT	CASSKKEQGATSTGTNEKLFF
TRBV2	.	TRBD1	TRBJ2-7	TGTGCCAGCAGTGTTGACAGGGGTGCCTACGAGCAGTACTTC	CASSVDRGAYEQYF
TRBV5-1	.	.	TRBJ1-4	TGCGCCAGCTCGCTTCAACAGGGATTTAATGAAAAACTGTTTTTT	CASSLQQGFNEKLFF
TRBV6-6	.	.	TRBJ2-1	TGTGCCAGCAGTTACCCGGAGGGTGAGCAGTTCTTC	CASSYPEGEQFF
TRBV4-1	.	TRBD1	TRBJ1-2	TGCGCCAGCAGCCGCCCGGGACAGGGGTTTGAGGGCTACACCTTC	CASSRPGQGFEGYTF
TRBV6-5	.	TRBD1	TRBJ1-5	TGTGCCAGCAGCCAGACAGGGATCGATCAGCCCCAGCATTTT	CASSQTGIDQPQHF
TRBV19	.	TRBD1	TRBJ2-2	TGTGCCAGTACCCGGGGACAGGGGCTCACCGGGGAGCTGTTTTTT	CASTRGQGLTGELFF
TRBV6-5	.	.	TRBJ1-1	TGTGCCAGCAACGGAAATACAGGGAAAGGAAAGGCTTTCTTT	CASNGNTGKGKAFF
TRBV7-8	.	.	TRBJ1-2	TGTGCCAGCAGCACCGACCAGGGGCACGGGGGCTACACCTTC	CASSTDQGHGGYTF
TRBV3-1/TRBV3-2	.	.	TRBJ2-3	TGTGCCAGCAGCCGCTCGATTTCGACTAGAGATACGCAGTATTTT	CASSRSISTRDTQYF
TRBV24-1	.	.	TRBJ2-2	TGTGCCACCAGTGATTTTTTTGGCCGGGAGCTGTTTTTT	CATSDFFGRELFF
TRBV19	.	.	TRBJ1-1	TGTGCCAGTAGCGGGTCTCCCGGGACAGAAGCTTTCTTT	CASSGSPGTEAFF
TRBV11-2	.	.	TRBJ2-5	TGTGCCAGCAGCGAAACAGGGGGAGGGGAGACCCAGTACTTC	CASSETGGGETQYF
TRBV3-1/TRBV3-2	.	TRBD2	TRBJ2-5	TGTGCCAGCAGCCAAGATCTGGCTAGCGGGGGCCAAGAGACCCAGTACTTC	CASSQDLASGGQETQYF
TRBV24-1	.	TRBD2	TRBJ2-3	TGTGCCACCAGTGATTCCCTAGCGGGGGGGCCCGGCACAGATACGCAGTATTTT	CATSDSLAGGPGTDTQYF
TRBV28	.	.	TRBJ1-4	TGTGCCAGCAGGGACAGCTATGTGGGAACTAATGAAAAACTGTTTTTT	CASRDSYVGTNEKLFF
TRBV19	.	.	TRBJ1-1	TGTGCCAGTAGTATAGATGTCCGAGGGAACACTGAAGCTTTCTTT	CASSIDVRGNTEAFF
TRBV7-9	.	.	TRBJ1-2	TGTGCCAGCATCCCAACCGGGAAGGACAGAGGGGACTATGGCTACACCTTC	CASIPTGKDRGDYGYTF
TRBV28	once	.	TRBJ1-2	TGTGCCAGCAGTTCCTTAGCCCCCGTTTTGGGTGGTGGCTACACCTTC	CASSSLAPVLGGGYTF
TRBV28	.	.	TRBJ1-4	TGTGCCAGCACAAAGACAGGTGCAACTAATGAAAAACTGTTTTTT	CASTKTGATNEKLFF
TRBV3-1/TRBV3-2	.	.	TRBJ2-7	TGTGCCAGCAGCCAACATTACGAGCAGTACTTC	CASSQHYEQYF
TRBV28	.	TRBD1	TRBJ1-5	TGTGCCAGCAGCCAATACAGGGGAGGCAATCAGCCCCAGCATTTT	CASSQYRGGNQPQHF
TRBV15	few	.	TRBJ1-1	TGTGCCACCAGCAGAGATCGGGGGTTTGGTGAAGCTTTCTTT	CATSRDRGFGEAFF
TRBV3-1/TRBV3-2	.	.	TRBJ1-1	TGTGCCAGCAGCCAAGGAGGTTCTGGCACTGAAGCTTTCTTT	CASSQGGSGTEAFF
TRBV5-4	few	TRBD1	TRBJ2-3	TGTGCCAGCGGGCTAACAGGGGGTTCAGATACGCAGTATTTT	CASGLTGGSDTQYF
TRBV5-1	.	.	TRBJ2-5	TGCGCCAGCAGCGTATTAGGGGCGAGCCAAGAGACCCAGTACTTC	CASSVLGASQETQYF
TRBV10-1	few	TRBD1	TRBJ2-7	TGCGCCAGCAGCCGGGACAGGGGCTACGAGCAGTACTTC	CASSRDRGYEQYF
TRBV27	.	.	TRBJ1-1	TGTGCCACCAAATGGGGGGGTCTTTCGAACACTGAAGCTTTCTTT	CATKWGGLSNTEAFF
TRBV9	.	TRBD2	TRBJ2-3	TGTGCCAGCAGCGTAGCTGCGGGGGGCCATGGAGATACGCAGTATTTT	CASSVAAGGHGDTQYF
TRBV6-2/TRBV6-3	.	.	TRBJ1-2	TGTGCCAGCAGTTACGCAGACTATGGCTACACCTTC	CASSYADYGYTF
TRBV9	.	.	TRBJ1-6	TGTGCCAGCAGCCCCGGGGGGGACGGACTAAAACCCCTCCACTTT	CASSPGGDGLKPLHF
TRBV6-6	.	TRBD2	TRBJ2-3	TGTGCCAGCAGTTACCTTCCTAGCGGGGGGATAGATACGCAGTATTTT	CASSYLPSGGIDTQYF
TRBV14	.	TRBD2	TRBJ2-7	TGTGCCAGCAGCCAACTCGGACTAGCGGGGCTCGAGCAGTACTTC	CASSQLGLAGLEQYF
TRBV11-2	.	TRBD2	TRBJ2-1	TGTGCCAGCAGCTTAGTGGGCGTTGGGGGGGACGAGCAGTTCTTC	CASSLVGVGGDEQFF
TRBV7-9	.	.	TRBJ1-6	TGTGCCAGCAGCTCGCAGGAGGGATATAATTCACCCCTCCACTTT	CASSSQEGYNSPLHF
TRBV6-1	.	TRBD1	TRBJ1-2	TGTGCCAGCAGTGAAGCATCATCGGGGACAGGGGAAAACTATGGCTACACCTTC	CASSEASSGTGENYGYTF
TRBV6-5	.	TRBD1	TRBJ2-1	TGTGCCAGCACATACGGGGACAGGGCGGGTGAGCAGTTCTTC	CASTYGDRAGEQFF
TRBV2	.	TRBD2	TRBJ2-1	TGTGCCAGCAGCCGGGGGGGTAGCGGGAGCTCCTACAATGAGCAGTTCTTC	CASSRGGSGSSYNEQFF
TRBV6-1	once	.	TRBJ1-5	TGTGCCAGCAGAGAAGCGACAGGAGGCAGCAATCAGCCCCAGCATTTT	CASREATGGSNQPQHF
TRBV7-9	.	TRBD1	TRBJ1-1	TGTGCCAGCAGCTGGGGACAGGGCTCCACTGAAGCTTTCTTT	CASSWGQGSTEAFF
TRBV7-2	.	.	TRBJ2-1	TGTGCCAGCAGCTTAGGCCCGGGGTTGAGCTCCTACAATGAGCAGTTCTTC	CASSLGPGLSSYNEQFF
TRBV5-1	.	.	TRBJ2-1	TGCGCCAGCAGCTCAGGGGATGGGGATGAGCAGTTCTTC	CASSSGDGDEQFF
TRBV28	.	TRBD1	TRBJ2-6	TGTGCGGTCGGGACAGCCGCTTCCGGGGCCAACGTCCTGACTTTC	CAVGTAASGANVLTF
TRBV7-9	.	TRBD1	TRBJ2-7	TGTGCCAGCAGCGGACGGGACAGGGCTGGCGAGCAGTACTTC	CASSGRDRAGEQYF
TRBV6-5	.	.	TRBJ1-3	TGTGCCAGCAGTTCTGACTTCTCTGGAAACACCATATATTTT	CASSSDFSGNTIYF
TRBV6-5	.	.	TRBJ2-7	TGTGCTTCAGAGGAGTTCTCCTACGAGCAGTACTTC	CASEEFSYEQYF
TRBV5-4	.	TRBD1	TRBJ2-5	TGTGCCAGCAGCCCAGACAGGGTCCAAGAGACCCAGTACTTC	CASSPDRVQETQYF
TRBV11-2	.	.	TRBJ1-5	TGTGCCAGCAGCTTCAGGGGTGATCAGCCCCAGCATTTT	CASSFRGDQPQHF
TRBV11-2	few	TRBD2	TRBJ2-4	TGTGCCAGCAGCTCCCTAGCGGGGGGGCGTCCAGCCAAAAACATTCAGTACTTC	CASSSLAGGRPAKNIQYF
TRBV2	once	.	TRBJ2-5	TGTGCCAGGGGGGCTAGCGGATTCCAAGAGACCCAGTACTTC	CARGASGFQETQYF
TRBV2	.	.	TRBJ1-1	TGTGCCAGCAGTCTACAGACGGGGGAAATCTTGGCTTTCTTT	CASSLQTGEILAFF
TRBV29-1	.	.	TRBJ1-1	TGCAGCGCCCAGGTTACTGAAGCTTTCTTT	CSAQVTEAFF
TRBV5-1	.	TRBD2	TRBJ2-1	TGCGCCAGCAGCTTGGACGAAAACCCTAGCGGGGTATACAATGAGCAGTTCTTC	CASSLDENPSGVYNEQFF
TRBV30	.	TRBD2	TRBJ2-3	TGTGCCCGCTCCGGGACTAGCGTCGATACGCAGTATTTT	CARSGTSVDTQYF
TRBV7-9	.	.	TRBJ1-3	TGTGCCAGCAGCTTACTAAACACCATATATTTT	CASSLLNTIYF
TRBV28	.	TRBD1	TRBJ2-7	TGTGCCAGCAGTTCAACAGGGGTAGACGAGCAGTACTTC	CASSSTGVDEQYF
TRBV18	.	.	TRBJ1-1	TGTGCCAGCTCACCACCGCTTGCGGTAACTGAAGCTTTCTTT	CASSPPLAVTEAFF